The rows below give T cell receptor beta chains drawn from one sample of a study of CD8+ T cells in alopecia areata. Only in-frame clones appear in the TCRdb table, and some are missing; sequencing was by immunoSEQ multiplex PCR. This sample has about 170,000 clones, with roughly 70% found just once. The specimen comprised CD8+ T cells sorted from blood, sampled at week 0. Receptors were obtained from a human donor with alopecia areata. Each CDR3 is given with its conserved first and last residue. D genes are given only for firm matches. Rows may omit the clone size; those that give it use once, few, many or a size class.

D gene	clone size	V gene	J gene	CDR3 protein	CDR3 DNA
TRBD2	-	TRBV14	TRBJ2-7	CASSPLTLAGGIYEQYF	TGTGCCAGCAGTCCCCTAACCCTAGCGGGGGGGATCTACGAGCAGTACTTC
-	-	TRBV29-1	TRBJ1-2	CSVDLVAYGYTF	TGCAGCGTTGATTTGGTAGCGTATGGCTACACCTTC
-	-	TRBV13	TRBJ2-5	CASSPGRETQYF	TGTGCCAGCAGTCCGGGGAGGGAGACCCAGTACTTC
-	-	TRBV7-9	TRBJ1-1	CASSFLNTEAFF	TGTGCCAGCAGCTTTCTGAACACTGAAGCTTTCTTT
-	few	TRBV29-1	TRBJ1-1	CSVLIREAFF	TGCAGCGTTCTCATTCGAGAAGCTTTCTTT
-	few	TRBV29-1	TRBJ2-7	CSVEDRNYEQYF	TGCAGCGTTGAAGATCGGAATTACGAGCAGTACTTC
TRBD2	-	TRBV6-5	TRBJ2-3	CASSYSARGGDTQYF	TGTGCCAGCAGTTACTCGGCGAGGGGAGGGGATACGCAGTATTTT
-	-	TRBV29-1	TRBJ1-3	CSVDPRGAGNTIYF	TGCAGCGTTGATCCTCGGGGGGCTGGAAACACCATATATTTT
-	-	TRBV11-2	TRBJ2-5	CASSFIMGTPQETQYF	TGTGCCAGCAGTTTCATTATGGGGACCCCACAAGAGACCCAGTACTTC
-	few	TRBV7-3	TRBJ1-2	CASSLSSGDGYTF	TGTGCCAGCAGCTTAAGTAGCGGGGATGGCTACACCTTC
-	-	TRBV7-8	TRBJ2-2	CASSQQGELFF	TGTGCCAGCAGCCAGCAGGGGGAGCTGTTTTTT
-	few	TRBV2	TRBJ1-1	CASGLGRNTEAFF	TGTGCCAGCGGCCTAGGGAGGAACACTGAAGCTTTCTTT
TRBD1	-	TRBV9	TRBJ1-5	CASSVGGTGNQPQHF	TGTGCCAGCAGCGTAGGCGGGACAGGGAATCAGCCCCAGCATTTT
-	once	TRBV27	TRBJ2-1	CASSLGARGDNEQFF	TGTGCCAGCAGTTTAGGGGCGAGAGGGGACAATGAGCAGTTCTTC
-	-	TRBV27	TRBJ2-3	CASSLRWGTDTQYF	TGTGCCAGCAGTCTCCGATGGGGGACAGATACGCAGTATTTT
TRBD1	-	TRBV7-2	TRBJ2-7	CASSLLGTGAYEQYF	TGTGCCAGCAGCTTATTAGGGACAGGGGCCTACGAGCAGTACTTC
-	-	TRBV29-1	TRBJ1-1	CSGLGRAEAFF	TGCAGCGGCCTCGGGCGGGCTGAAGCTTTCTTT
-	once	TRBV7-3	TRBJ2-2	CASSLTIGQNTGELFF	TGTGCCAGCAGCTTAACGATTGGACAGAACACCGGGGAGCTGTTTTTT
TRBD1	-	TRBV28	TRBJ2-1	CASSSYRTTGVGYYNEQFF	TGTGCCAGCAGTTCGTACCGAACGACAGGGGTTGGTTATTACAATGAGCAGTTCTTC
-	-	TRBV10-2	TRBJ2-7	CASRDTDTGNEQYF	TGCGCCAGCAGGGATACTGATACAGGGAACGAGCAGTACTTC
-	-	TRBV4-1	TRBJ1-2	CASSQGVVPSGDGYTF	TGCGCCAGCAGCCAAGGAGTGGTCCCCTCGGGGGATGGCTACACCTTC
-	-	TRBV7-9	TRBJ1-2	CASSSGAVKGYTF	TGTGCCAGCAGCTCGGGGGCGGTCAAGGGCTACACCTTC
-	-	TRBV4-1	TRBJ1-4	CASSQEAKVGEKLFF	TGCGCCAGCAGCCAAGAGGCGAAGGTCGGTGAAAAACTGTTTTTT
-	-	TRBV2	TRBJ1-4	CASEAGEKLFF	TGTGCCAGCGAGGCGGGGGAAAAACTGTTTTTT
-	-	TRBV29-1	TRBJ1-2	CSVESGVGYTF	TGCAGCGTTGAGTCTGGGGTCGGCTACACCTTC
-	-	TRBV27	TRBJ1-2	CASSSDVASGYTF	TGTGCCAGCAGTTCGGACGTGGCCTCAGGCTACACCTTC
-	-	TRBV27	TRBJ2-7	CASSPGGLRVTGSYEQYF	TGTGCCAGCAGTCCAGGAGGCCTAAGGGTGACGGGGTCCTACGAGCAGTACTTC
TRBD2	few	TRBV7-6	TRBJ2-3	CASSLFGSSGGFADTQYF	TGTGCCAGCAGCTTATTTGGGTCTAGCGGGGGGTTTGCAGATACGCAGTATTTT
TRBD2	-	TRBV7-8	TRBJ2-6	CASSPPRGGSLSGANVLTF	TGTGCCAGCAGCCCCCCCCGGGGGGGGTCCCTCTCTGGGGCCAACGTCCTGACTTTC
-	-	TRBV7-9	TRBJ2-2	CASSLVRNTGELFF	TGTGCCAGCAGCTTAGTTCGGAACACCGGGGAGCTGTTTTTT
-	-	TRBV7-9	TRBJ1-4	CASTRKGENEKLFF	TGTGCCAGCACTAGGAAGGGGGAAAATGAAAAACTGTTTTTT
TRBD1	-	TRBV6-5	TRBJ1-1	CASTRQGFTEAFF	TGTGCCAGCACCAGACAGGGGTTTACTGAAGCTTTCTTT
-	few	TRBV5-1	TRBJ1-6	CASSFGRTRSNSPLHF	TGCGCCAGCAGCTTCGGCAGGACAAGATCTAATTCACCCCTCCACTTT
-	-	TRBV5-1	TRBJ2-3	CASSRSTTDTQYF	TGCGCCAGCAGCCGATCAACCACAGATACGCAGTATTTT
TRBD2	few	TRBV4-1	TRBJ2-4	CASRQSGDIQYF	TGCGCCAGCAGACAGAGCGGGGACATTCAGTACTTC
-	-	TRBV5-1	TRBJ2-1	CASSDRTDNEQFF	TGCGCCAGCAGCGACAGGACAGACAATGAGCAGTTCTTC
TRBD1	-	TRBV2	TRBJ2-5	CASSPRDRAQETQYF	TGTGCCAGCAGTCCAAGGGACAGGGCACAAGAGACCCAGTACTTC
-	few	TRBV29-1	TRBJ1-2	CSVAGELEANYGYTF	TGCAGCGTTGCGGGGGAATTGGAGGCTAACTATGGCTACACCTTC
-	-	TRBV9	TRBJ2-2	CASSVDGGSTGELFF	TGTGCCAGCAGCGTAGATGGGGGGTCCACCGGGGAGCTGTTTTTT
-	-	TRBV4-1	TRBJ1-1	CASSQDRRGYTEAFF	TGCGCCAGCAGCCAAGATCGTAGAGGATACACTGAAGCTTTCTTT
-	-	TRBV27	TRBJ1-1	CASSPVGLNTEAFF	TGTGCCAGCAGCCCCGTAGGTCTGAACACTGAAGCTTTCTTT
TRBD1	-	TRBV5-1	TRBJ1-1	CASSYRGLNTEAFF	TGCGCCAGCTCTTACAGGGGGCTGAACACTGAAGCTTTCTTT
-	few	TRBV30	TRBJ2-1	CAWSGPYNEQFF	TGTGCCTGGAGTGGGCCGTACAATGAGCAGTTCTTC
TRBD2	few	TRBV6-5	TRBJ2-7	CASSWTSGNYEQYF	TGTGCCAGCAGTTGGACTAGCGGAAACTACGAGCAGTACTTC
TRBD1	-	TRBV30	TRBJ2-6	CAWSTGAGANVLTF	TGTGCCTGGAGTACAGGGGCTGGGGCCAACGTCCTGACTTTC
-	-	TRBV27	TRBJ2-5	CASSAPGETQYF	TGTGCCAGCAGTGCGCCGGGGGAGACCCAGTACTTC
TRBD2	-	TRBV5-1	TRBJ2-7	CASSSQRGGGADEQYF	TGCGCCAGCAGCTCCCAGAGGGGCGGGGGGGCCGACGAGCAGTACTTC
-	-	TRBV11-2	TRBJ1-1	CASSLGSGVTEAFF	TGTGCCAGCAGCTTAGGATCTGGGGTCACTGAAGCTTTCTTT
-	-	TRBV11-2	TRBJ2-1	CASTEGTDEQFF	TGTGCCAGCACCGAGGGGACCGATGAGCAGTTCTTC
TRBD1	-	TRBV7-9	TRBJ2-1	CASIWGQASSYNEQFF	TGTGCCAGCATTTGGGGACAGGCGAGCTCCTACAATGAGCAGTTCTTC
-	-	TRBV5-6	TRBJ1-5	CASSSGLNQPQHF	TGTGCCAGCAGCTCGGGTCTCAATCAGCCCCAGCATTTT
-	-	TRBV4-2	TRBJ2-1	CASSRSGGSYNEQFF	TGTGCCAGCAGCCGTTCTGGGGGCTCCTACAATGAGCAGTTCTTC